This T cell receptor (beta chain) was captured by sequencing in a study of blood T cell repertoires in COVID-19. Study details: COVID-19 samples from acute and convalescent phases originated in the United States, Italy and Spain. PBMCs, B-cell-depleted T cells, or T cells were the source of the cDNA or gDNA that made up the material.

CDR3 length: 16 amino acids. Trimming at V came to 3 bases and at J to 1 base, leaving 4 bases not matched to a gene. Germline V gene data show CDR1 as SGDLS and CDR2 as YYNGEE. Original processing methods: For nucleated cells, counts were estimated from reference gene primer amplification. Sequencing used immunoSEQ multiplex PCR; TCRdb keeps in-frame clones, though not all of them. The DNA was the basis for D and trimming; V, J and clone size are from that table. The table has approximately 87,000 clones, roughly 90% seen once. V usage is TRBV9 and J usage is TRBJ1-5; 10 bases align to TRBD1. The TCR originated in an older man with active or convalescent COVID-19. Sequenced: peripheral blood. The CDR3 sequence: CASSAGQGGSNQPQHF. The CDR3 bases are TGTGCCAGCAGCGCTGGACAGGGGGGAAGCAATCAGCCCCAGCATTTT.